This T cell receptor beta chain was captured in a study of CD8 T cells in ankylosing spondylitis. This clonotype has ten or more counts. Its antigen is unknown. Broader study findings: Significantly higher representation of disease-linked clones was reported for matched ankylosing spondylitis synovial fluid. Seven to nine highly homologous variants made up a TCR beta motif, and this motif appeared characteristic of ankylosing spondylitis blood.

With V trimmed by 4 bases and J by 1 base, 9 bases remained unmatched. Per germline, CDR1 DFQATT and CDR2 SNEGSKA (reference sequence). CDR3 size: 15 residues. A single record per CDR3 protein comes from TCRdb applying MiXCR to the 5' RACE reads. The repertoire consists of about 240,000 distinct CDR3 sequences, with less than 10% occurring once and the leading ten covering under 7.5%. The receptor was derived from a male donor with ankylosing spondylitis or in good health (not recorded which). The chain carries TRBV20-1 and TRBJ1-1; TRBD1 matches 7 bases. The sequenced sample was blood, either unsorted or a sorted T cell fraction (not recorded which). The CDR3 sequence: CSATRSGTENTEAFF. Written as DNA, the CDR3 is TGCAGTGCTACCCGCTCGGGGACAGAGAACACTGAAGCTTTCTTT.